The 20 T cell receptor beta chains reported below all come from one sample, sequenced in a study of blood T cell repertoires in COVID-19. Libraries were prepared by immunoSEQ multiplex PCR; TCRdb keeps only in-frame clonotypes and omits some of them. Here the sample spans 80,000 to 130,000 clones, approximately 86% being singletons. The sample was PBMCs or T cells enriched from blood (not recorded which). Source of these receptors: a woman in her 50s who had recovered from COVID-19.

The chain is built from TRBV5-1 and TRBJ1-3; maybe TRBD1 (5 bases). Germline values: CDR1 SGHRS, CDR2 YFSETQ. V shed 3 bases and J shed 1 base, with 8 bases lying between them. CDR3 length: 14 amino acids. The CDR3 sequence is CASSSGGSGNTIYF. Here the CDR3 DNA reads TGCGCCAGCAGCTCGGGGGGTTCTGGAAACACCATATATTTT.

Here the CDR3 reads CASSSKRGIGTDTQYF. Here the CDR3 DNA reads TGTGCCAGCAGCTCAAAGCGGGGGATCGGCACAGATACGCAGTATTTT. The chain recombines TRBV7-2 with TRBJ2-3; 8 nucleotides line up with TRBD2. This CDR3 has 16 amino acids. V was clipped by 4 bases and J by 1 base; unmatched bases: 7. Germline V CDR1 and CDR2: SGHTA, FQGNSA.

The chain combines TRBV5-8 with TRBJ2-3; D is uncertain. Germline V gene sequence: CDR1 SGHTS, CDR2 YDEGEE. Between the trimmed V and J ends, which lost 4 bases and 6 bases, there was a span of 12 bases. The CDR3 sequence is 13 residues long. In nucleotides, the CDR3 is TGTGCCAGCAGCCTGCACAGAGTGGATACGCAGTATTTT. Translating it yields CASSLHRVDTQYF.

The chain employs TRBV24-1 and TRBJ1-1, with 8 bases that match TRBD1. In germline, CDR1 is KGHDR, CDR2 SFDVKD. This CDR3 is 16 amino acids long. V lost 9 bases, J lost 3 bases, and 14 bases stayed unmatched. This CDR3 is CATSRQGANWDTEAFF. CDR3 bases: TGTGCCACCTCCCGGCAGGGGGCGAATTGGGACACTGAAGCTTTCTTT.

J is TRBJ2-7 and V is TRBV5-1; D ambiguous. The germline V gene has CDR1 SGHRS and CDR2 YFSETQ. V gave up 0 bases and J gave up 2 bases, with 9 bases separating them. This CDR3 comprises 14 residues. CDR3 in amino acids: CASSLAPVAYEQYF. The CDR3 DNA is TGCGCCAGCAGCTTGGCCCCGGTAGCCTACGAGCAGTACTTC.

The chain links TRBV18 to TRBJ2-7, with D possibly TRBD1 on 5 matching bases. The CDR3 is made up of 15 amino acids. The germline V and J ends were trimmed by 2 bases and 3 bases, with 14 bases remaining between them. CDR1 and CDR2 from the germline V gene are KGHSH and LQKENI. DNA of the CDR3: TGTGCCAGCTCACCAGGTCCAGGGTCCTACTACGAGCAGTACTTC. It specifies CASSPGPGSYYEQYF.

The genes are TRBV5-6 and TRBJ1-3; 7 bases are shared with TRBD1. Germline V gene lookup returns CDR1 SGHDT and CDR2 YYEEEE. The length of the CDR3 is 14 residues. The trim removed 2 bases at V and 2 bases at J, leaving 1 base unmatched. The CDR3 spells CASSFDRAGNTIYF. In nucleotides, the CDR3 is TGTGCCAGCAGCTTCGACAGGGCTGGAAACACCATATATTTT.

This chain's CDR3 is CASSQDPGVNDIQYF. CDR3 bases: TGTGCCAGCAGCCAAGATCCGGGGGTGAATGACATTCAGTACTTC. The gene calls are TRBV14 and TRBJ2-4; perhaps TRBD2 as D (6 bases). Germline CDR1 reads SGHDN; CDR2 reads FVKESK. The V end lost 0 bases, the J end lost 8 bases, and 14 bases lay between the germline ends. The CDR3 spans 15 residues.

This sequence joins TRBV7-3 and TRBJ2-3; 10 bases are shared with TRBD1. CDR1 is SGHTA, CDR2 FQGTGA, per germline. This CDR3 has 18 amino acids. V shed 2 bases, J shed 0 bases, and the junction held 8 bases outside the gene matches. This CDR3 reads CASSLLATGGQSTDTQYF. The CDR3 nucleotides are TGTGCCAGCAGCTTATTGGCGACAGGGGGCCAAAGCACAGATACGCAGTATTTT.

This clone has a single count. The CDR3 spells CATLPGTGVSNQPQHF. In DNA, the CDR3 is TGTGCCACCCTCCCCGGGACAGGGGTGAGCAATCAGCCCCAGCATTTT. V gene TRBV19 combines with J gene TRBJ1-5; TRBD1 agrees at 10 bases. Germline V gives CDR1 LNHDA, CDR2 SQIVND (reference sequence). The ends lost 10 bases at V and 1 base at J; junction bases unmatched: 10. This CDR3 comprises 16 residues.

The chain couples TRBV9 to TRBJ1-2, with 8 nucleotides matching TRBD1. The junction had 1 base not matched to a gene; V was cut back by 3 bases and J by 6 bases. The CDR3 sequence is 12 residues long. From germline, CDR1 is SGDLS and CDR2 YYNGEE. In DNA, the CDR3 is TGTGCCAGCAGCGGGACAGGGAATGGCTACACCTTC. This encodes CASSGTGNGYTF.

The chain carries TRBV24-1 and TRBJ1-5; D not certain. Trimming cost V 4 bases and J 0 bases, with 3 bases left between them. In germline, CDR1 is KGHDR, CDR2 SFDVKD. The CDR3 covers 13 residues. The CDR3 DNA sequence: TGTGCCACCAGTGAGTATAGCAATCAGCCCCAGCATTTT. Translating gives CATSEYSNQPQHF.

J is TRBJ1-2 and V is TRBV3-1 (or the pseudogene TRBV3-2); TRBD1 is a possible D gene (6 bases). V shed 3 bases and J shed 4 bases, with 15 bases lying between them. The CDR3 is made up of 15 amino acids. Per the germline V gene, CDR1 is LGHDT and CDR2 is YNNKEL (reference sequence). CDR3 sequence reads: CASSQGAGQSYGYTF. Here the CDR3 DNA reads TGTGCCAGCAGCCAGGGGGCAGGACAGTCCTATGGCTACACCTTC.

For this clone: Compared with germline, one end of the junction differs, possibly owing to a read error. The chain combines TRBV7-9 with TRBJ2-3; 9 positions match TRBD2. The germline V gene encodes CDR1 SEHNR and CDR2 FQNEAQ (reference sequence). CDR3 length: 14 residues. The CDR3 nucleotides read TGTGCCAGCAGCATAGCGGGAGGCACAGATACGCAGTATTTT. Translation gives CASSIAGGTDTQYF.

The rearrangement links TRBV19 to TRBJ1-6, with a tentative D call TRBD1 (5 bases). From germline, CDR1 is LNHDA and CDR2 SQIVND (reference sequence). V was cut by 9 bases and J by 0 bases, with 12 bases left in between. The CDR3 covers 15 residues. CDR3 in DNA: TGTGCCAGCGCGATCGGGGGCTCCTATAATTCACCCCTCCACTTT. Translated, it gives CASAIGGSYNSPLHF.

The chain has TRBV28 and TRBJ2-7; 8 positions match TRBD1. The CDR3 sequence is 14 residues long. V lost 7 bases and J lost 3; bases outside the gene matches: 8. Germline CDR1 and CDR2: MDHEN and SYDVKM. CDR3 sequence (DNA): TGTGCCAGCACTACCTCGGGACAGGACTACGAGCAGTACTTC. It specifies CASTTSGQDYEQYF.

The chain couples TRBV3-1 (or the pseudogene TRBV3-2) to TRBJ2-3; 9 positions match TRBD2. Germline CDR1 is LGHDT and CDR2 is YNNKEL (reference sequence). Unmatched junction bases numbered 4, after V lost 1 base and J lost 2 bases. CDR3 size: 16 residues. The CDR3 region is CASSQVKRGATDTQYF. CDR3 DNA: TGTGCCAGCAGCCAAGTTAAGCGGGGGGCCACAGATACGCAGTATTTT.

This clone was observed once. The chain couples TRBV3-1 (or the pseudogene TRBV3-2) to TRBJ2-1, with D uncertain. The CDR3 sequence is 16 residues long. Germline assignment: CDR1 LGHDT and CDR2 YNNKEL (reference sequence). Deletions cut 0 bases from V and 4 bases from J, with 13 bases between. The DNA for the CDR3 is TGTGCCAGCAGCCAAGATTGGGCAGTAGAGTACAATGAGCAGTTCTTC. Translation gives CASSQDWAVEYNEQFF.

V usage is TRBV5-1 and J usage is TRBJ2-3, with D hard to call. CDR1 SGHRS and CDR2 YFSETQ come from the germline V gene. The V gene lost 1 base and the J gene lost 3 bases, with 6 bases spanning the gap. The CDR3 covers 13 residues. The CDR3 here is CASSLFRTDTQYF. CDR3 nucleotide sequence: TGCGCCAGCAGCTTGTTCAGAACAGATACGCAGTATTTT.

The V call is TRBV9, the J call TRBJ2-1; D may be TRBD1 (7 bases). The CDR3 covers 15 residues. The germline CDR1 and CDR2 sequences are SGDLS and YYNGEE. The V end was cut by 0 bases, the J end by 7 bases, with 14 bases between. In nucleotides, the CDR3 is TGTGCCAGCAGCGTAGCAGGGGGGTGGTCAAATGAGCAGTTCTTC. Its translation: CASSVAGGWSNEQFF.